The following is a T cell receptor (beta chain) sequence with its context. What it binds is not known. Given a much more abundant clone one base away, this may be a read error. A sample-barcoded 5' primer and a J-beta primer mix were used in a second PCR of about 7 to 11 cycles. TCRdb re-analysed the 5' RACE reads in MiXCR, keeping a single row per CDR3 protein. The data contain hundreds of thousands of distinct CDR3 sequences, about a third of them seen just once; the ten biggest clones take up approximately 15%. The data were taken from a study of blood T cells in healthy people across ages. Study at large: About one barcoded beta molecule per two T cells was the capture yield of template switching. General observations from the study: When one million T cells were used, diversity estimates were thought to be underestimates. Naive CD4+ cells and diversity were both higher in long-lived donors than in aged donors.

Total RNA extraction produced at least 5.5 micrograms (per sample) for the study. V was clipped by 1 base and J by 4 bases, with 7 bases between them. This CDR3 spans 14 amino acids. Per the germline V gene, CDR1 is SGHTA and CDR2 is FQGNSA. The J gene is TRBJ1-4, the V gene TRBV7-2; D is undetermined. This clonotype was obtained from a woman over 75 in good health. Sequenced input: blood. For the CDR3, the DNA is TGTGCCAGCAGCTTAGGTTACAGTAATGAAAAACTGTTTTTT. Translating gives CASSLGYSNEKLFF.